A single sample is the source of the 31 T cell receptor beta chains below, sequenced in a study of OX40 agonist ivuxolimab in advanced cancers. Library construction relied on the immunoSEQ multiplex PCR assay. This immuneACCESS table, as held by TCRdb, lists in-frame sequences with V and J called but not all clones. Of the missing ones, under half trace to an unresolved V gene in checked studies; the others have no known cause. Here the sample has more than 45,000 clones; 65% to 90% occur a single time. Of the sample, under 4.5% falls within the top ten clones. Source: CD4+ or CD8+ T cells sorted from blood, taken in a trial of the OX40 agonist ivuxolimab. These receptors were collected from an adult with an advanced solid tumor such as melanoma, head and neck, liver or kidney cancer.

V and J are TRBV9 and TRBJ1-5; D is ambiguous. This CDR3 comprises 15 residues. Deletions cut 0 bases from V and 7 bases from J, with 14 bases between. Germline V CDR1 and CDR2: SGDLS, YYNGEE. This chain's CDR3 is CASSVGPGGSQPQHF. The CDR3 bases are TGTGCCAGCAGCGTAGGTCCAGGTGGAAGCCAGCCCCAGCATTTT.

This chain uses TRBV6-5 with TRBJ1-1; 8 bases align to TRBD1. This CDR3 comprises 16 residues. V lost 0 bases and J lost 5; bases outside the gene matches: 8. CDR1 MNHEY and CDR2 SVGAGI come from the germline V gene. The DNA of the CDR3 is TGTGCCAGCAGTTACTCGATACAGGGGGTTCAGACTGAAGCTTTCTTT. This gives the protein CASSYSIQGVQTEAFF.

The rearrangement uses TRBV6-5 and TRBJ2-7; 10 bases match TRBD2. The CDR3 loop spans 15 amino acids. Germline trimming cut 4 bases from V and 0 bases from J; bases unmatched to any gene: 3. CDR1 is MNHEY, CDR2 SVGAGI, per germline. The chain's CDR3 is CASSWPSGSSYEQYF. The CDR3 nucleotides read TGTGCCAGCAGTTGGCCTAGCGGGAGCTCCTACGAGCAGTACTTC.

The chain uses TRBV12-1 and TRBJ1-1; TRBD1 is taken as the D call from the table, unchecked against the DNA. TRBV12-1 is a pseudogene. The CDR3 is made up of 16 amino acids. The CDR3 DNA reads TGTGCCAGCAGCTCTAGGACAGTCTCGAGGGTGTCTGAAGCTTTCTTT. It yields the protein CASSSRTVSRVSEAFF.

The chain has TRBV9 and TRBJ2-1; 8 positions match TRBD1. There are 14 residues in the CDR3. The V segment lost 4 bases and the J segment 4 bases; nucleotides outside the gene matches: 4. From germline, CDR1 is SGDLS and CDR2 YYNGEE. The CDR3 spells CASSPWTGYNEQFF. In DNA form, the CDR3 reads TGTGCCAGCAGCCCCTGGACAGGGTACAATGAGCAGTTCTTC.

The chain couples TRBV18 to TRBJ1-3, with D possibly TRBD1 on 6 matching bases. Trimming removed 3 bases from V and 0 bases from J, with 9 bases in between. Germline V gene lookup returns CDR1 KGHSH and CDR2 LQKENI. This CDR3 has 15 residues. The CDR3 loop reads CASSPQQGSGNTIYF. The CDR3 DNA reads TGTGCCAGCTCACCTCAACAGGGCTCTGGAAACACCATATATTTT.

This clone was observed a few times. The CDR3 loop is CASSTAGTSVQYF. The CDR3 coding sequence is TGTGCCAGCAGCACCGCCGGGACTAGCGTCCAGTACTTC. The V and J genes are TRBV7-9 and TRBJ2-5, with 10 bases matching TRBD2. After removal of 5 bases from V and 10 bases from J, the junction contained 7 bases not matched to a gene. The CDR3 contains 13 residues. Germline CDR1 and CDR2: SEHNR and FQNEAQ (reference sequence).

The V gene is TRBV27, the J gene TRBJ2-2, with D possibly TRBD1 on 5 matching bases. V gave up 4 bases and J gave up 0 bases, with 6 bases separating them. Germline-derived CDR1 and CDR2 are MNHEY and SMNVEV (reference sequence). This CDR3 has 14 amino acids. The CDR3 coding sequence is TGTGCCAGCAGTTCGACAGCGAACACCGGGGAGCTGTTTTTT. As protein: CASSSTANTGELFF.

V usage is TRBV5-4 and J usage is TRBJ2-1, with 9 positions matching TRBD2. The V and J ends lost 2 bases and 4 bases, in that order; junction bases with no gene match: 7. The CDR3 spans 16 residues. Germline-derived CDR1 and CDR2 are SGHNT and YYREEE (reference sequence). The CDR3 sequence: CASSFSPGLAYNEQFF. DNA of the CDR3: TGTGCCAGCAGCTTCAGTCCGGGACTAGCTTACAATGAGCAGTTCTTC.

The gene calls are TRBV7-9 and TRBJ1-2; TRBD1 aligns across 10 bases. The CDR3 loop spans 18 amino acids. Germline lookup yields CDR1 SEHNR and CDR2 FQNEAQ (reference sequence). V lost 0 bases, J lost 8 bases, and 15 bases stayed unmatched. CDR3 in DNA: TGTGCCAGCAGCTTAGCCGGGACAGGGGTTATCGGTGCTGGAGGCTACACCTTC. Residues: CASSLAGTGVIGAGGYTF.

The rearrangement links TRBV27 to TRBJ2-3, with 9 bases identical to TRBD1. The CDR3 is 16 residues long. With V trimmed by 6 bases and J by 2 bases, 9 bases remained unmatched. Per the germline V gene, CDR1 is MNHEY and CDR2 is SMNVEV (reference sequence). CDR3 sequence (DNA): TGTGCCAGCAGCCGGACAGGGGATCTACTCACAGATACGCAGTATTTT. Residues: CASSRTGDLLTDTQYF.

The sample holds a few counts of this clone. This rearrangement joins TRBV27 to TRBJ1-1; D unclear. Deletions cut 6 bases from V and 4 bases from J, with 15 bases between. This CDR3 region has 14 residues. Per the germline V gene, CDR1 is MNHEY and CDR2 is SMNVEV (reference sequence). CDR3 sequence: CASSPTKLLTEAFF. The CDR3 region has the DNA TGTGCCAGCAGCCCAACAAAGTTGCTCACTGAAGCTTTCTTT.

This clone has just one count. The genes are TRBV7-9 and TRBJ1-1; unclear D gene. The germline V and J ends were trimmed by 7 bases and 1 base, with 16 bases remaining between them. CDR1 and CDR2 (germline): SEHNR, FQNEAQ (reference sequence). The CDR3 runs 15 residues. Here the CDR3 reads CASTLSRTENTEAFF. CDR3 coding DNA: TGTGCCAGCACCCTCTCCCGGACGGAGAACACTGAAGCTTTCTTT.

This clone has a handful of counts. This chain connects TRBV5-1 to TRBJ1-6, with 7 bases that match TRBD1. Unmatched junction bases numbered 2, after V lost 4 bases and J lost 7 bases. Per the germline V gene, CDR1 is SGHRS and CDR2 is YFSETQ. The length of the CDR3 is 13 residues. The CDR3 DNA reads TGCGCCAGCAGCCGGGACAGCAATTCACCCCTCCACTTT. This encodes CASSRDSNSPLHF.

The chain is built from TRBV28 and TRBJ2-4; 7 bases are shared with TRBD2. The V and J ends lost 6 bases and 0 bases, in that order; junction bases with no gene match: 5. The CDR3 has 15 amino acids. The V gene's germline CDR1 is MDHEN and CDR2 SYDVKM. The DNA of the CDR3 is TGTGCCAGCAGAGGTGGCGGGGGAGCCAAAAACATTCAGTACTTC. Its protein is CASRGGGGAKNIQYF.

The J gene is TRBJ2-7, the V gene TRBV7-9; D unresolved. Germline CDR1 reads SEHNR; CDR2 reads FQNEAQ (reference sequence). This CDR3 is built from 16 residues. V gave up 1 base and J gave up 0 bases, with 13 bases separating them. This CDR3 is CASSLVFRLSSYEQYF. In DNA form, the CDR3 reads TGTGCCAGCAGCTTAGTTTTCAGGTTAAGCTCCTACGAGCAGTACTTC. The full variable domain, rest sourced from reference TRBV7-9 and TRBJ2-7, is DTGVSQNPRHKITKRGQNVTFRCDPISEHNRLYWYRQTLGQGPEFLTYFQNEAQLEKSRLLSDRFSAERPKGSFSTLEIQRTEQGDSAMYLCASSLVFRLSSYEQYFGPGTRLTVT.

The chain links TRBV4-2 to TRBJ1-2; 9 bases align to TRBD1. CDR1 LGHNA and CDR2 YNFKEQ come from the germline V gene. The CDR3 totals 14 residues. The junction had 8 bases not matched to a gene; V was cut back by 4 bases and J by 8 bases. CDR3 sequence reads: CASSPPRTGVGYTF. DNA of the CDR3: TGTGCCAGCAGCCCACCGCGGACAGGGGTAGGCTACACCTTC.

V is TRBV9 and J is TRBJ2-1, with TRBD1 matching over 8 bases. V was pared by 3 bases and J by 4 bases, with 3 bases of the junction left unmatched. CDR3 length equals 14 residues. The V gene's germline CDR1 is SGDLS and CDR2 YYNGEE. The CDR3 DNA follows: TGTGCCAGCAGCGCCCGGACAGGGTACAATGAGCAGTTCTTC. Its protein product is CASSARTGYNEQFF.

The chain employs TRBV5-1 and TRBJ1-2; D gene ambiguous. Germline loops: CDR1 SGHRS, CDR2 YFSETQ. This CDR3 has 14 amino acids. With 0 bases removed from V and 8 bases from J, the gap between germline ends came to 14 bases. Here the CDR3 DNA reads TGCGCCAGCAGCTTGGAGTGGGGTGATGAAGGCTACACCTTC. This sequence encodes CASSLEWGDEGYTF.

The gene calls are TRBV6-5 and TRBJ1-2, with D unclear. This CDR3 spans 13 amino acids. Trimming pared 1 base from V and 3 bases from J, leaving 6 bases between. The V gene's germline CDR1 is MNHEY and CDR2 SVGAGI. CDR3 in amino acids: CASSYFGDYGYTF. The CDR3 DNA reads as TGTGCCAGCAGTTACTTTGGGGACTATGGCTACACCTTC.

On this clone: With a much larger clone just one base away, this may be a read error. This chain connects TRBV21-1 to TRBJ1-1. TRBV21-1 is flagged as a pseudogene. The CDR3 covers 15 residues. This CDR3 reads CASSVVGGAGTEAFF. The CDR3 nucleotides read TGTGCCAGCAGCGTAGTTGGGGGGGCGGGCACTGAAGCTTTCTTT.

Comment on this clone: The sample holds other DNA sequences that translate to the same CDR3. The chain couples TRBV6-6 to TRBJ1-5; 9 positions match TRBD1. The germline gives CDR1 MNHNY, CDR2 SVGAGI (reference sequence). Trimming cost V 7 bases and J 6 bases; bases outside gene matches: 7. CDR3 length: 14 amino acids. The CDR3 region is CASNPGQGRQPQHF. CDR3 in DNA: TGTGCCAGCAATCCGGGACAGGGTCGTCAGCCCCAGCATTTT.

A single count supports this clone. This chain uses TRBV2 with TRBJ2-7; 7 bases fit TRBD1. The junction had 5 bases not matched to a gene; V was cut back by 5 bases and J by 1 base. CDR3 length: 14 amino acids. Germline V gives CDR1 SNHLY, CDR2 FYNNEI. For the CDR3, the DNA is TGTGCCAGCAGTCGGACAGGAGTGTCCTACGAGCAGTACTTC. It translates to CASSRTGVSYEQYF.

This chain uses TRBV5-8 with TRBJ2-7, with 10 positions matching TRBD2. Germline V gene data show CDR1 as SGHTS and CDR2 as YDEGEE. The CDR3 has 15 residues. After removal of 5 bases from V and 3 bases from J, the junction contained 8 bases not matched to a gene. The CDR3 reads CASRGPAGGVYEQYF. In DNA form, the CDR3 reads TGTGCCAGCAGGGGCCCAGCGGGAGGGGTCTACGAGCAGTACTTC.

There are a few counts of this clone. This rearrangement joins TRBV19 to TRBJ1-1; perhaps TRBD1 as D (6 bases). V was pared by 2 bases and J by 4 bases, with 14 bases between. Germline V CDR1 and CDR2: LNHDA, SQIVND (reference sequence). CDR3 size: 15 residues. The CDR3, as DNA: TGTGCCAGTAGTATACCGGACCTAGGGGGCACTGAAGCTTTCTTT. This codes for CASSIPDLGGTEAFF.

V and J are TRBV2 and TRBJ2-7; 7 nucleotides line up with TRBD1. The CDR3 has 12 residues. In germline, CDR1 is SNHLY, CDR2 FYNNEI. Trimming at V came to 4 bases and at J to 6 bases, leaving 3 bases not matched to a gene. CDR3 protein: CASSANRGEQYF. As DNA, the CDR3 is TGTGCCAGCAGTGCAAACAGGGGCGAGCAGTACTTC.

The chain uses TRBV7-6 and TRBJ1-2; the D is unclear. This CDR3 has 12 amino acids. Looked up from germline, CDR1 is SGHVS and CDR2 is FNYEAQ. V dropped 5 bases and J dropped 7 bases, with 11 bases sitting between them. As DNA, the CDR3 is TGTGCCAGCAGCCCTAGGCTCAGTGGCTACACCTTC. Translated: CASSPRLSGYTF.

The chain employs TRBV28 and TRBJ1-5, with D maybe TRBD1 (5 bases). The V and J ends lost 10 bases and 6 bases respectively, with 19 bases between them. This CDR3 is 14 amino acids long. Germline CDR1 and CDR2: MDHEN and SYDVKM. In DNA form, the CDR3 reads TGTGCCATTTCAAAACCAGGGTTGAGTCAGCCCCAGCATTTT. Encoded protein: CAISKPGLSQPQHF.

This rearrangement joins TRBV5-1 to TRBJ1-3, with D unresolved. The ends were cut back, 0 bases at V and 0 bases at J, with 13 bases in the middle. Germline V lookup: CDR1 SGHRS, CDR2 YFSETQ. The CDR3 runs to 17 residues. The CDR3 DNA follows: TGCGCCAGCAGCTTGGATTATCGGCCTTCCTCTGGAAACACCATATATTTT. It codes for CASSLDYRPSSGNTIYF.

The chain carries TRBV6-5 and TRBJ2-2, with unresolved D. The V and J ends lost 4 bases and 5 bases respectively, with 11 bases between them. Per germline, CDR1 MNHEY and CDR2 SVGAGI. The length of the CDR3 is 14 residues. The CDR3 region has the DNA TGTGCCAGCAGTTCTACCCCTATAACCGGGGAGCTGTTTTTT. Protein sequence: CASSSTPITGELFF.

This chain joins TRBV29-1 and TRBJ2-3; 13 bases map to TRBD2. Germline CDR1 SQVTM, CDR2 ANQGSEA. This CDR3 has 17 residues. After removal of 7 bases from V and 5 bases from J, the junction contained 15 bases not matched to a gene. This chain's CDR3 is CSATPVLAGGPGDTQYF. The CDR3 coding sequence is TGCAGCGCTACCCCGGTACTAGCGGGAGGGCCAGGAGATACGCAGTATTTT.